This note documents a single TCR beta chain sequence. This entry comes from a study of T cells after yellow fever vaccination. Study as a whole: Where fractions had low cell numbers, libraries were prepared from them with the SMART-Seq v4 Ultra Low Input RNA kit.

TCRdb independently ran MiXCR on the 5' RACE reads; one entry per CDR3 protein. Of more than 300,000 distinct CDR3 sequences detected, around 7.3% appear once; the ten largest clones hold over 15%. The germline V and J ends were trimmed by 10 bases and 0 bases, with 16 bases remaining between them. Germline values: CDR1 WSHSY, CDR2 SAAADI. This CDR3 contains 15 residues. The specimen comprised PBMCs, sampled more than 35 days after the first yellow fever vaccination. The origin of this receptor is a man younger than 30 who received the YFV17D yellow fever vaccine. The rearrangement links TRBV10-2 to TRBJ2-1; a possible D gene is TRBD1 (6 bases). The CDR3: CATYTGIGSYNEQFF. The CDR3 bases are TGCGCCACCTATACAGGGATCGGCTCCTACAATGAGCAGTTCTTC.